This TCR beta chain was sequenced during a study of T cell changes during pregnancy in multiple sclerosis (dated by TCRdb to between 2019 and 2020). Looking at the study overall: The study examined how the T cell repertoire changed over the course of pregnancy in women with multiple sclerosis.

The receptor library was made with the immunoSEQ multiplex PCR assay. The immuneACCESS repertoire file appears here via TCRdb, limited to in-frame rearrangements. These files lack a portion of the clones; in checked studies, under half of the deficit traces to unresolved V genes, and the cause of the others is not known. The sample contains 45,000 to 50,000 clones, 80% to 95% of them found a single time. Together, the top ten hold approximately 2.2% of the sample. V is cut by 5 bases and J by 0 bases, and the space between the germline ends is 11 bases. CDR1 and CDR2 (MNHNY, SVGAGI) derive from the germline V gene (reference sequence). The CDR3 runs 15 residues from the cysteine to the phenylalanine. Left in the record is the CDR3 DNA by itself, 45 bases read in frame from the first base. On this clone: Its antigen target is currently unknown. No base-level quality is on record; no much larger clone is a single base apart.

The sequencing used peripheral blood, collected in the third trimester of pregnancy. This sequence originates from a female donor with multiple sclerosis, enrolled in a pregnancy study. The V and J segments used are TRBV6-6 and TRBJ1-5, and TRBD1 may be the D gene, going by 5 matching bases. The CDR3 protein: CASSNGGYSNQPQHF. Here is the DNA: TGTGCCAGCAGTAACGGGGGGTATAGCAATCAGCCCCAGCATTTT.